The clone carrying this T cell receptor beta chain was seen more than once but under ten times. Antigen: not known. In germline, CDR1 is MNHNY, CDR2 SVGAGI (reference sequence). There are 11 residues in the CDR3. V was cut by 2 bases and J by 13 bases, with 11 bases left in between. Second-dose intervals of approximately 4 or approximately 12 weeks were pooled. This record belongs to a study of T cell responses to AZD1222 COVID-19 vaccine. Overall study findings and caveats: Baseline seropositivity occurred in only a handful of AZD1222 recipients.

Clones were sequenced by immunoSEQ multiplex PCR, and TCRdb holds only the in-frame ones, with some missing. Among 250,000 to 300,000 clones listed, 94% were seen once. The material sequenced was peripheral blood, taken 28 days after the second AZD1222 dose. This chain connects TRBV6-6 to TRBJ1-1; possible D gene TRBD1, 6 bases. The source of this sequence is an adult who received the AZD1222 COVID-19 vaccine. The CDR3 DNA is TGTGCCAGCAGTTACCCGGACAGACGTTTCTTT. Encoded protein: CASSYPDRRFF.